This T cell receptor (beta chain) appears in the sequencing data of a study of metastatic and nonmetastatic thyroid tumors. Study as a whole: A comparison of repertoires was made across blood and tumor or nodule tissue from malignant and benign thyroid patients.

Points from the study as a whole: According to reports, the diversity of TCR beta was significantly higher in malignant thyroid tumors than in benign nodules, and this held in both blood and tumor samples.

This clone was seen repeatedly, ten times or more. Its antigen is unknown. The CDR3 consists of 13 residues. The germline V and J ends were trimmed by 3 bases and 4 bases, with 8 bases remaining between them. CDR1 and CDR2 (germline): LGHNA, YSLEER. Thyroid surgery was preceded by no treatment in any patient. Original data processing: It was from CDR3 differences across clinicopathological groups that a distant-metastasis classifier for papillary thyroid cancer was built. With MiXCR, TCRdb reprocessed the PCR reads. The V and J calls reflect TCRdb's pipeline rather than the authors' work. Here the sample spans 33,000 or so clones, 7% to 8% being singletons.

This chain uses TRBV4-3 with TRBJ2-3; no definite D call. Sequencing was done on a sample of blood. This sequence was found in a female donor with papillary thyroid cancer or a benign thyroid nodule (not recorded which). Some clones in this sample may be carry-over from other donors' samples. The DNA of the CDR3 is TGCGCCAGCAGCCAGCGCCCGGCAGATACGCAGTATTTT. Its translation: CASSQRPADTQYF.